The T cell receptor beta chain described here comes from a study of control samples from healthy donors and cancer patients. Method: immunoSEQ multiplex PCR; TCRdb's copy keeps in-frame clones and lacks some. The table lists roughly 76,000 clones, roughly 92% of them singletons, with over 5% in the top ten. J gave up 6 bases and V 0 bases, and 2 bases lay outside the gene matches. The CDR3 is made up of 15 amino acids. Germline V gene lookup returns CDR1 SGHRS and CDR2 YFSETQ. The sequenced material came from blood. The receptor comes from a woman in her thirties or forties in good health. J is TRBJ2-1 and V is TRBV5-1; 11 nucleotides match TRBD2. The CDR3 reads CASSLALAGANEQFF. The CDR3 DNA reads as TGCGCCAGCAGCTTGGCACTAGCGGGAGCCAATGAGCAGTTCTTC.